This T cell receptor (beta chain) was retrieved from a study of cytomegalovirus exposure and HLA in healthy donors. The study, taken as a whole, reports: Reportedly, TCR beta sequences accurately predicted HLA-A and HLA-B alleles in most subjects. Earlier analysis found most TCR beta V segments productive about 87% or about 30% of the time. When a later analysis was performed, an Asian-associated ancestry cluster reportedly had fewer N-insertions than the 666-donor mean.

In this sample, this clone turned up once. No antigen is known for it. Primers for the PCR totalled 60 Vbeta and 13 Jbeta. The table came from immunoSEQ multiplex PCR; TCRdb's copy has only in-frame clones and leaves some out. The data contain 150,000 or so clones, 70% to 80% of them singletons. The receptor was isolated from a man under 40 in good health and CMV-seropositive. Sequencing input: PBMCs.

CDR3 sequence: CSVAGPNSYNEQFF. The CDR3 bases are TGCAGCGTCGCTGGCCCAAACTCCTACAATGAGCAGTTCTTC. The chain combines TRBV29-1 with TRBJ2-1; D is unresolved. The CDR3 is made up of 14 amino acids. The ends were cut back, 6 bases at V and 0 bases at J, with 12 bases in the middle. Per germline, CDR1 SQVTM and CDR2 ANQGSEA.